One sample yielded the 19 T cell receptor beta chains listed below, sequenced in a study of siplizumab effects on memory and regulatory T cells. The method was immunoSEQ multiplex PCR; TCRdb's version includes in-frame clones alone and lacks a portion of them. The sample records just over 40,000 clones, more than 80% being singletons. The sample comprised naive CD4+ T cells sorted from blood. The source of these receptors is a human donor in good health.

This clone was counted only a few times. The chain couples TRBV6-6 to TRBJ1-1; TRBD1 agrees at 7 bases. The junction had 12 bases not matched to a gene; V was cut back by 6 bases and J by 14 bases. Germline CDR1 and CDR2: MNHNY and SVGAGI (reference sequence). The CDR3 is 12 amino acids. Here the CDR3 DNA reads TGTGCCAGCAGGGAATCAGGGGGTAGTGGATTCTTT. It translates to CASRESGGSGFF.

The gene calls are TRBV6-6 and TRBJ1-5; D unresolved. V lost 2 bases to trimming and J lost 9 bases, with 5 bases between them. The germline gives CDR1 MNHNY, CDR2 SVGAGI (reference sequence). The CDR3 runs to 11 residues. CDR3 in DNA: TGTGCCAGCAGTTACAGTGGGCCCCAGCATTTT. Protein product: CASSYSGPQHF.

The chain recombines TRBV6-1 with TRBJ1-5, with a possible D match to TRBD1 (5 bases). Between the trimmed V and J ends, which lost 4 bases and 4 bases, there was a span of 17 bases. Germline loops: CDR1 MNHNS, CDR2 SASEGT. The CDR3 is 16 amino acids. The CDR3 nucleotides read TGTGCCAGCAGTGGAGATGCGGGGCTTGGTAATCAGCCCCAGCATTTT. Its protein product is CASSGDAGLGNQPQHF.

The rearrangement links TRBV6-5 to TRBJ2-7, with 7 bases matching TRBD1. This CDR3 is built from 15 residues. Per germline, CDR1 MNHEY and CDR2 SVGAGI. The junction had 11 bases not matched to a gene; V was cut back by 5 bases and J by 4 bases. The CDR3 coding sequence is TGTGCCAGCAGTCAAGACAGGGCTGGAGGATACGAGCAGTACTTC. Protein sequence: CASSQDRAGGYEQYF.

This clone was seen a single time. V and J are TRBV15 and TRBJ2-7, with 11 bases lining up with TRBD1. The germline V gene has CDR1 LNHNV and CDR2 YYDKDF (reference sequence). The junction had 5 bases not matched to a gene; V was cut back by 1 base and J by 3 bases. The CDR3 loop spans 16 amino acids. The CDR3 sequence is CATSRVDRGRLYEQYF. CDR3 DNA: TGTGCCACCAGCAGAGTGGACAGGGGGCGTCTCTACGAGCAGTACTTC. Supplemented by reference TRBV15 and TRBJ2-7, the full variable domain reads DAMVIQNPRYQVTQFGKPVTLSCSQTLNHNVMYWYQQKSSQAPKLLFHYYDKDFNNEADTPDNFQSRRPNTSFCFLDIRSPGLGDTAMYLCATSRVDRGRLYEQYFGPGTRLTVT.

In nucleotides, the CDR3 is TGTGCCAGCAGCTTTAAGGGCCGCTCGAACACCGGGGAGCTGTTTTTT. This sequence encodes CASSFKGRSNTGELFF. The chain combines TRBV5-4 with TRBJ2-2; D is ambiguous. V was shortened by 2 bases and J by 0 bases, with 11 bases between the two germline ends. Per germline, CDR1 SGHNT and CDR2 YYREEE (reference sequence). CDR3 length: 16 residues.

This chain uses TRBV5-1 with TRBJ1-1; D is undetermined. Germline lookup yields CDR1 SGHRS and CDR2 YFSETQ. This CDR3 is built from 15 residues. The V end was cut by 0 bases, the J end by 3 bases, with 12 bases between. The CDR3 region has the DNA TGCGCCAGCAGCTTGGAGGAGGGCGGGCACACTGAAGCTTTCTTT. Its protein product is CASSLEEGGHTEAFF.

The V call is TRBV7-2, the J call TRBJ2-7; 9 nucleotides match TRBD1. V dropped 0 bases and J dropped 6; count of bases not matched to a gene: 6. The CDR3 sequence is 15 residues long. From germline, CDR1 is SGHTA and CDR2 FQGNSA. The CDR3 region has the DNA TGTGCCAGCAGCTTAGCGAGGACAGGGGTTATCGAGCAGTACTTC. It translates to CASSLARTGVIEQYF.

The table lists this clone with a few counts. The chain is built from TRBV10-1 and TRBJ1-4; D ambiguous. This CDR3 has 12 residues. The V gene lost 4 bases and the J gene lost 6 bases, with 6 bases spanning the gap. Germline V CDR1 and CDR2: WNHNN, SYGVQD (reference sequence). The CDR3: CASSATDEKLFF. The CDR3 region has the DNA TGCGCCAGCAGTGCTACGGATGAAAAACTGTTTTTT.

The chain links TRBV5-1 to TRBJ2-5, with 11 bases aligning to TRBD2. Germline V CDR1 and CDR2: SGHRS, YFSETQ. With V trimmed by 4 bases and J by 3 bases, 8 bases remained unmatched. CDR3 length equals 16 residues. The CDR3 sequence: CASSIAGGPQKETQYF. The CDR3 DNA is TGCGCCAGCAGCATAGCGGGGGGGCCGCAGAAAGAGACCCAGTACTTC.

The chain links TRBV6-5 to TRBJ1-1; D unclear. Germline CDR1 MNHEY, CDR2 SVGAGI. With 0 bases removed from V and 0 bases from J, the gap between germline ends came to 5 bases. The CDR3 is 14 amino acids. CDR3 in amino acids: CASSYSGMNTEAFF. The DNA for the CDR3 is TGTGCCAGCAGTTACTCGGGAATGAACACTGAAGCTTTCTTT.

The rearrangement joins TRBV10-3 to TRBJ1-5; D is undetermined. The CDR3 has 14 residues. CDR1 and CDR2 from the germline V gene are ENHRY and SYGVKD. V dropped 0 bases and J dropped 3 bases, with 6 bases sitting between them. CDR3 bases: TGTGCCATCAGTGAGTCCTGGGACAATCAGCCCCAGCATTTT. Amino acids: CAISESWDNQPQHF.

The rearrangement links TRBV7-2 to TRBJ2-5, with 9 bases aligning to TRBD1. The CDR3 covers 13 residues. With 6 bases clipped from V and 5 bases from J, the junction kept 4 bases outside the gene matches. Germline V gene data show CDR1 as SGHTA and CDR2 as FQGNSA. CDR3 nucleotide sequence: TGTGCCAGCAGGTACAGGGGGCAGGAGACCCAGTACTTC. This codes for CASRYRGQETQYF.

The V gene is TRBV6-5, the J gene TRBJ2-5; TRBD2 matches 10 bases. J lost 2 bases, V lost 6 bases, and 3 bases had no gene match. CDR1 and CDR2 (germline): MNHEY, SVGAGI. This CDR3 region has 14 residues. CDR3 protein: CASRELAGQETQYF. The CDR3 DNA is TGTGCCAGCAGGGAACTAGCGGGGCAAGAGACCCAGTACTTC.

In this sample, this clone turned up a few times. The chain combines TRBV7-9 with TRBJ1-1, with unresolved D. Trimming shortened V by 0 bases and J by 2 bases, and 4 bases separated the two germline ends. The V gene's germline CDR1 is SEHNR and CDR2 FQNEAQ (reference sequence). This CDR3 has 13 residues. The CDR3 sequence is CASSLAFNTEAFF. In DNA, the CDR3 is TGTGCCAGCAGCTTAGCCTTCAACACTGAAGCTTTCTTT.

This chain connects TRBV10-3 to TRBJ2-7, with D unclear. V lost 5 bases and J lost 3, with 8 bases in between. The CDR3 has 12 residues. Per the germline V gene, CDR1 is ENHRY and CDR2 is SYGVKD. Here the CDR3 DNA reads TGTGCCATCAGTCTGAAAAGCTACGAGCAGTACTTC. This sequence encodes CAISLKSYEQYF.

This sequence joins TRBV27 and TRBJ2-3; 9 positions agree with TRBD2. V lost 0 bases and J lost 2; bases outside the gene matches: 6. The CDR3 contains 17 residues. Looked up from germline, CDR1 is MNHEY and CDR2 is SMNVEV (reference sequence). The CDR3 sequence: CASSLSLTSGLTDTQYF. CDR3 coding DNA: TGTGCCAGCAGTTTATCCCTGACTAGCGGCCTCACAGATACGCAGTATTTT.

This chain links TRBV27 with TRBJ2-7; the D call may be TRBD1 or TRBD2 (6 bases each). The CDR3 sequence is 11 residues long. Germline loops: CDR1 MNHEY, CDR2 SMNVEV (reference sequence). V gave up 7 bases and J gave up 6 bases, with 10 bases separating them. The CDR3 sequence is CASKQGGEQYF. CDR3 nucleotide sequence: TGTGCCAGCAAACAGGGAGGCGAGCAGTACTTC.

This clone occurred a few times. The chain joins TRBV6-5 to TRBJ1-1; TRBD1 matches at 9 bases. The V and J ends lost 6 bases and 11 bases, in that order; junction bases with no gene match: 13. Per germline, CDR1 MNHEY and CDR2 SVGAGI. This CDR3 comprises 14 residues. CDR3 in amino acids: CASSLDRGWERAFF. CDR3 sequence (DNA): TGTGCCAGCAGCCTCGACAGGGGGTGGGAGCGGGCTTTCTTT.